The 3 T cell receptor beta chains presented below share a single source sample, sequenced in a study of cytomegalovirus exposure and HLA in healthy donors. In the PCR, 60 Vbeta and 13 Jbeta primers were used. Libraries were prepared by immunoSEQ multiplex PCR; TCRdb keeps only in-frame clonotypes and omits some of them. The sample lists about 57,000 clones, 83% occurring once. Input material: PBMCs. These receptors originate from a young man in good health and CMV-seronegative.

The V and J genes are TRBV7-2 and TRBJ2-5, with TRBD2 identical over 7 bases. The CDR3 consists of 14 residues. CDR1 and CDR2 (germline): SGHTA, FQGNSA. The ends lost 1 base at V and 2 bases at J; junction bases unmatched: 1. The CDR3 region is CASSLVGGQETQYF. CDR3 nucleotide sequence: TGTGCCAGCAGCTTAGTGGGGGGGCAAGAGACCCAGTACTTC.

This chain uses TRBV5-6 with TRBJ2-5; D is perhaps TRBD2 (6 bases). V lost 6 bases, J lost 3 bases, and 24 bases lay in between. In germline, CDR1 is SGHDT, CDR2 YYEEEE. There are 17 residues in the CDR3. CDR3 amino acids: CASNRDGGYEWEETQYF. In DNA, the CDR3 is TGTGCCAGCAACCGCGACGGGGGTTATGAGTGGGAAGAGACCCAGTACTTC.

The rearrangement links TRBV2 to TRBJ2-4; 7 positions agree with TRBD1. Germline assignment: CDR1 SNHLY and CDR2 FYNNEI. Trimming at V came to 6 bases and at J to 2 bases, leaving 13 bases not matched to a gene. The CDR3 spans 17 residues. The CDR3 here is CASRDPGTATPKNIQYF. In DNA, the CDR3 is TGTGCCAGCAGGGACCCCGGGACAGCGACCCCCAAAAACATTCAGTACTTC.